These 8 T cell receptor beta chains came from one sample sequenced in a study of blood T cell repertoires in COVID-19 (dated by TCRdb to 2018 to 2020). Library preparation employed the immunoSEQ multiplex PCR assay. In TCRdb, the immuneACCESS table is reduced to in-frame sequences with V and J assigned. These tables do not hold every clone; where another copy was compared, an unresolved V gene accounts for under half, and the others remain unexplained. The sample table records a few hundred thousand clones; about 88% of these occur just once. The leading ten clones occupy less than 4% of the sample. Sequencing was performed on peripheral blood. The receptors come from a man between 18 and 35 years old with active or convalescent COVID-19.

The V gene is TRBV6-6, the J gene TRBJ2-5; TRBD2 matches at 14 bases. J gave up 5 bases and V 5 bases, and 10 bases lay outside the gene matches. The CDR3 covers 17 residues. Germline V gives CDR1 MNHNY, CDR2 SVGAGI (reference sequence). This CDR3 is CASSPYGTSGSWETQYF. The CDR3 coding sequence is TGTGCCAGCAGTCCTTACGGGACTAGCGGGAGCTGGGAGACCCAGTACTTC.

The chain couples TRBV12-5 to TRBJ1-5, with 12 nucleotides matching TRBD1. The CDR3 is made up of 17 amino acids. Germline-derived CDR1 and CDR2 are LGHNT and FRNRAP. Trimming at V came to 4 bases and at J to 0 bases, leaving 4 bases not matched to a gene. CDR3 in DNA: TGTGCTAGTGGTTACGGGACAGGGGGCTTTAGCAATCAGCCCCAGCATTTT. Translated: CASGYGTGGFSNQPQHF. Using reference TRBV12-5 and TRBJ1-5 for the parts outside the CDR3, the full variable domain is DARVTQTPRHKVTEMGQEVTMRCQPILGHNTVFWYRQTMMQGLELLAYFRNRAPLDDSGMPKDRFSAEMPDATLATLKIQPSEPRDSAVYFCASGYGTGGFSNQPQHFGDGTRLSIL.

This sequence joins TRBV3-1 (or the pseudogene TRBV3-2) and TRBJ1-2; 9 bases match TRBD1. J lost 5 bases, V lost 0 bases, and 4 bases had no gene match. The CDR3 loop spans 15 amino acids. CDR1 is LGHDT and CDR2 is YNNKEL in the germline V gene (reference sequence). The CDR3 sequence: CASSQDQGQGYGYTF. The CDR3 nucleotides read TGTGCCAGCAGCCAAGATCAAGGACAGGGGTATGGCTACACCTTC.

The rearrangement links TRBV6-2 or TRBV6-3 to TRBJ1-1; D remains unclear. There are 14 residues in the CDR3. The germline V gene encodes CDR1 MNHEY and CDR2 SVGEGT. Trimming removed 2 bases from V and 0 bases from J, with 7 bases in between. The CDR3, as DNA: TGTGCCAGCAGTTACGCCGGGGTGAACACTGAAGCTTTCTTT. As protein: CASSYAGVNTEAFF.

The chain recombines TRBV7-8 with TRBJ1-1; 9 nucleotides match TRBD1. Trimming took 3 bases from V and 11 from J; bases not matched to a gene: 10. Per the germline V gene, CDR1 is SGHVS and CDR2 is FQNEAQ. The CDR3 spans 14 residues. CDR3 protein: CASSLDRGTRQAFF. The DNA for the CDR3 is TGTGCCAGCAGCTTGGACAGGGGAACTCGGCAGGCTTTCTTT.

The chain combines TRBV5-8 with TRBJ1-1; D perhaps matches TRBD1 (6 bases). CDR1 is SGHTS and CDR2 is YDEGEE in the germline V gene. Deletions cut 3 bases from V and 4 bases from J, with 13 bases between. CDR3 length: 14 amino acids. The CDR3 sequence is CASSWSTGSTEAFF. The CDR3 DNA reads as TGTGCCAGCAGCTGGTCCACAGGGAGCACTGAAGCTTTCTTT.

The rearrangement joins TRBV6-5 to TRBJ2-3, with TRBD2 matching 7 bases. The CDR3 length is 14 residues. After removal of 8 bases from V and 4 bases from J, the junction contained 9 bases not matched to a gene. The germline V gene encodes CDR1 MNHEY and CDR2 SVGAGI. The CDR3: CASGGDTSADTQYF. The DNA of the CDR3 is TGTGCCAGCGGCGGTGATACTAGCGCAGATACGCAGTATTTT.

This clone occurred a few times. The chain uses TRBV2 and TRBJ1-1; D may be TRBD1 (5 bases). Trimming removed 5 bases at V and 5 bases at J, with 18 bases between. The CDR3 is 15 amino acids. The V gene's germline CDR1 is SNHLY and CDR2 FYNNEI. CDR3 sequence: CASSKQDIGKTEAFF. CDR3 bases: TGTGCCAGCAGTAAACAGGACATCGGAAAAACTGAAGCTTTCTTT.